This passage covers 9 T cell receptor beta chains from one sample sequenced in a study of control samples from healthy donors and cancer patients. Only in-frame clones appear in the TCRdb table, and some are missing; sequencing was by immunoSEQ multiplex PCR. Of about 410,000 clones detected, more than 80% appear once; the ten largest clones hold about 6.3%. Input material: PBMCs. The receptor source for this set is a man aged 40-49 years with head and neck cancer.

This clone was seen more than once but under ten times. The chain combines TRBV29-1 with TRBJ1-2, with D uncertain. CDR3 length: 14 amino acids. Trimming took 0 bases from V and 7 from J, leaving 15 bases between them. Germline V gene data show CDR1 as SQVTM and CDR2 as ANQGSEA. The CDR3 region has the DNA TGCAGCGTTGAAGATCCAAATGGGGTTGGTGGCTACACCTTC. Protein: CSVEDPNGVGGYTF.

As DNA, the CDR3 is TGTGCCAGCAGCATAGGGACAGGGCGGAACTATGGCTACACCTTC. It is translated as CASSIGTGRNYGYTF. The chain employs TRBV5-6 and TRBJ1-2; 9 bases map to TRBD1. Trimming took 4 bases from V and 2 from J; bases not matched to a gene: 6. The CDR3 consists of 15 residues. Germline CDR1 reads SGHDT; CDR2 reads YYEEEE.

V gene TRBV7-9 combines with J gene TRBJ2-5, with 7 bases matching TRBD2. Germline-derived CDR1 and CDR2 are SEHNR and FQNEAQ (reference sequence). This CDR3 spans 19 amino acids. V shed 2 bases and J 4 bases; nucleotides not matched to a gene: 19. CDR3 in DNA: TGTGCCAGCAGCTTATGGGGGGGTGTACGCGTCGGGAATGGAGAGACCCAGTACTTC. This translates into CASSLWGGVRVGNGETQYF.

This clone was detected once. The genes are TRBV6-6 and TRBJ1-3, with unresolved D. V was cut by 6 bases and J by 7 bases, with 19 bases left in between. This CDR3 is 15 amino acids long. Germline V gene lookup returns CDR1 MNHNY and CDR2 SVGAGI (reference sequence). Written as DNA, the CDR3 is TGTGCCAGCAGCCTCCGGGATCCAACACAGAACACCATATATTTT. Protein product: CASSLRDPTQNTIYF.

V usage is TRBV6-6 and J usage is TRBJ1-1, with D possibly matching TRBD1 (5 bases). There are 13 residues in the CDR3. Germline assignment: CDR1 MNHNY and CDR2 SVGAGI (reference sequence). The V end lost 7 bases, the J end lost 4 bases, and 13 bases lay between the germline ends. CDR3 protein: CASTVGDTTEAFF. The CDR3 region has the DNA TGTGCCAGCACCGTGGGGGATACCACTGAAGCTTTCTTT.

The V call is TRBV10-3, the J call TRBJ2-2; 7 bases agree with TRBD2. The CDR3 is 15 amino acids. V lost 6 bases to trimming and J lost 4 bases; unmatched junction nucleotides: 8. CDR1 is ENHRY and CDR2 is SYGVKD in the germline V gene. The CDR3 DNA is TGTGCCATCAGGGGGGGACTACCTGCCACCGGGGAGCTGTTTTTT. Its translation: CAIRGGLPATGELFF.

V usage is TRBV6-2 or TRBV6-3 and J usage is TRBJ2-1; no clear D gene. CDR3 length equals 11 residues. The ends were cut back, 5 bases at V and 7 bases at J, with 6 bases in the middle. Germline V lookup: CDR1 MNHEY, CDR2 SVGEGT. This CDR3 reads CASSVGNEQFF. The CDR3 coding sequence is TGTGCCAGCAGTGTCGGGAATGAGCAGTTCTTC.

This sequence joins TRBV30 and TRBJ1-5; D not resolved. The CDR3 totals 13 residues. CDR1 is GTSNPN, CDR2 SVGIG, per germline (reference sequence). The V and J ends lost 1 base and 1 base respectively, with 5 bases between them. The CDR3 loop is CAWSDFSNQPQHF. The CDR3 nucleotides read TGTGCCTGGAGTGATTTCAGCAATCAGCCCCAGCATTTT.

The V gene is TRBV5-1, the J gene TRBJ1-2, with 8 bases matching TRBD1. CDR1 is SGHRS and CDR2 is YFSETQ in the germline V gene. V lost 0 bases and J lost 3; bases outside the gene matches: 1. The CDR3 covers 14 residues. CDR3 amino acids: CASSLEGQDYGYTF. CDR3 nucleotides: TGCGCCAGCAGCTTGGAGGGACAGGACTATGGCTACACCTTC.